Reported below is one T cell receptor beta chain. The antigen remains undetermined. The source of the sample is a study of T and B cells in COVID-19 patients. Background on the study: COVID-19 patients gave peripheral blood either during active infection or after recovery.

General study findings and limits: Few blood samples existed from mildly ill patients during symptoms or early in severe cases. There were more than 2,000 TCR clusters exclusive to the recovered cohort, 30 to 40 with low generation probability.

BIOMED2 TRB-A/B primer pools were used in multiplex TRB PCR. TCRdb re-called the multiplex PCR reads with MiXCR, one entry per CDR3 protein. The sample has some 13,000 distinct CDR3 sequences; roughly 27% are singletons. Blood genomic DNA input for TRB amplification was 250-500 ng. The sequenced material came from blood. The receptor was derived from a human donor who had recovered from COVID-19.

CDR3 DNA: TGTGCCAGCAGTTTTCAAGCGGGGGGGCTGGTAGATACGCAGTATTTT. It specifies CASSFQAGGLVDTQYF. The V gene is TRBV6-6, the J gene TRBJ2-3; 10 bases line up with TRBD2. After removal of 4 bases from V and 5 bases from J, the junction contained 9 bases not matched to a gene. Germline-derived CDR1 and CDR2 are MNHNY and SVGAGI (reference sequence). The CDR3 totals 16 residues.